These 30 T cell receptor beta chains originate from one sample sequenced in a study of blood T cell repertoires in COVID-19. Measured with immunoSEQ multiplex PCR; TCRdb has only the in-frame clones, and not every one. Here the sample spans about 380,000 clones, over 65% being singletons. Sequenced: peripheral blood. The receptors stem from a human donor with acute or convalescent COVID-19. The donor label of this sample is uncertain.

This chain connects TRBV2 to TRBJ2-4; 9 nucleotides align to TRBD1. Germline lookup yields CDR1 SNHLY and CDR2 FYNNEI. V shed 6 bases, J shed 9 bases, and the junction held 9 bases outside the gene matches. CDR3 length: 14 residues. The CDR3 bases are TGTGCCAGCAGCTGGGGACAGGGAGTTGGCATTCAGTACTTC. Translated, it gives CASSWGQGVGIQYF.

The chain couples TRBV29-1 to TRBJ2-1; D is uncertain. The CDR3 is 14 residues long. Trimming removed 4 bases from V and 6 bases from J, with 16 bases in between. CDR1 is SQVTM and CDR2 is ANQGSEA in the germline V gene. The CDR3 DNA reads TGCAGCGTTGGCGACACCCCCTTGGGCAATGAGCAGTTCTTC. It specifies CSVGDTPLGNEQFF.

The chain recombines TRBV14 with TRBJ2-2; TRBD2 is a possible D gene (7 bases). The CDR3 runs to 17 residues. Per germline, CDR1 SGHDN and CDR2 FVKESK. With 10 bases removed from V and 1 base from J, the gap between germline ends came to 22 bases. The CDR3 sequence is CANDSAGATKNTGELFF. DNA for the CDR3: TGTGCCAACGATTCGGCGGGGGCCACTAAGAACACCGGGGAGCTGTTTTTT.

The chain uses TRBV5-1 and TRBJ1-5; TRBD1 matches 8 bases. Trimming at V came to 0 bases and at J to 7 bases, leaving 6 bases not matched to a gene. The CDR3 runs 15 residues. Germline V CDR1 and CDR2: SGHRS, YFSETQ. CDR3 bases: TGCGCCAGCAGCTTGGAAGGGACAGGATACCAGCCCCAGCATTTT. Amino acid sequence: CASSLEGTGYQPQHF. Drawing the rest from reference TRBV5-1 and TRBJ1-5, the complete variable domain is KAGVTQTPRYLIKTRGQQVTLSCSPISGHRSVSWYQQTPGQGLQFLFEYFSETQRNKGNFPGRFSGRQFSNSRSEMNVSTLELGDSALYLCASSLEGTGYQPQHFGDGTRLSIL.

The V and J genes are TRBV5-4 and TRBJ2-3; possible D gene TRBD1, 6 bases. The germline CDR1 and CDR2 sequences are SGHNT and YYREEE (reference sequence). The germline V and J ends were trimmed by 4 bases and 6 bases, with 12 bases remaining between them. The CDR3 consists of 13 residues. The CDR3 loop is CASSRDNFDTQYF. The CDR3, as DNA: TGTGCCAGCAGCCGGGACAACTTCGATACGCAGTATTTT.

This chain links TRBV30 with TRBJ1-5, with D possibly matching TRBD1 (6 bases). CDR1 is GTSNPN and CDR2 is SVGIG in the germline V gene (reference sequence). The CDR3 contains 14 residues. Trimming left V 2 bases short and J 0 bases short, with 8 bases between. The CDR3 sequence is CAWSRGSSNQPQHF. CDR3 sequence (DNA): TGTGCCTGGAGTAGGGGGAGTAGCAATCAGCCCCAGCATTTT. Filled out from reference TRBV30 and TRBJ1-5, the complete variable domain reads SQTIHQWPATLVQPVGSPLSLECTVEGTSNPNLYWYRQAAGRGLQLLFYSVGIGQISSEVPQNLSASRPQDRQFILSSKKLLLSDSGFYLCAWSRGSSNQPQHFGDGTRLSIL.

CDR3 region: CASRRQVENGYTF. CDR3 nucleotides: TGTGCCAGTAGACGACAGGTTGAGAATGGCTACACCTTC. The chain employs TRBV19 and TRBJ1-2, with D tentatively TRBD1 (6 bases). Germline V lookup: CDR1 LNHDA, CDR2 SQIVND (reference sequence). This CDR3 is 13 amino acids long. V lost 6 bases and J lost 6, with 14 bases in between.

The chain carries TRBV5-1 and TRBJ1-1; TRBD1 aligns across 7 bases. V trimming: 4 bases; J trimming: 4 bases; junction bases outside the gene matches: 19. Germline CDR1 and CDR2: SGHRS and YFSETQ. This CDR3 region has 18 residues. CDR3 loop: CASSRGGAGGPSGTEAFF. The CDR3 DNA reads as TGCGCCAGCAGCCGGGGCGGGGCAGGGGGTCCGTCGGGCACTGAAGCTTTCTTT.

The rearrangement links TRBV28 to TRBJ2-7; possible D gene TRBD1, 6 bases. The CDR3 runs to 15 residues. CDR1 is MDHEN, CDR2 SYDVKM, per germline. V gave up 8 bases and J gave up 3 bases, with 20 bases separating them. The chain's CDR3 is CASPQEQGIDYEQYF. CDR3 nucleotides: TGTGCCAGCCCACAAGAACAGGGTATAGACTACGAGCAGTACTTC.

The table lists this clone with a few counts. CDR3 sequence reads: CASSPTLNTGELFF. As DNA, the CDR3 is TGTGCCAGCTCACCCACATTGAACACCGGGGAGCTGTTTTTT. The rearrangement joins TRBV18 to TRBJ2-2, with unresolved D. The CDR3 contains 14 residues. Germline-derived CDR1 and CDR2 are KGHSH and LQKENI. With 3 bases removed from V and 1 base from J, the gap between germline ends came to 6 bases.

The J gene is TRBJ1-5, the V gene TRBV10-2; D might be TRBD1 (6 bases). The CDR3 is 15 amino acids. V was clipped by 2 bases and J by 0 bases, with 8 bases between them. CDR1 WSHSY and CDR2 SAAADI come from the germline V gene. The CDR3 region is CASSERGNSNQPQHF. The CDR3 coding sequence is TGCGCCAGCAGTGAGAGGGGGAATAGCAATCAGCCCCAGCATTTT.

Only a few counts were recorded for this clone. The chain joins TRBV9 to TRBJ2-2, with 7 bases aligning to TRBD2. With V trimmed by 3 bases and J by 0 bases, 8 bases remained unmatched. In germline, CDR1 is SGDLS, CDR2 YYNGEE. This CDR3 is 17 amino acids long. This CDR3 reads CASSGRGGYSNTGELFF. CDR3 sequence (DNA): TGTGCCAGCAGCGGGAGGGGAGGGTATTCGAACACCGGGGAGCTGTTTTTT.

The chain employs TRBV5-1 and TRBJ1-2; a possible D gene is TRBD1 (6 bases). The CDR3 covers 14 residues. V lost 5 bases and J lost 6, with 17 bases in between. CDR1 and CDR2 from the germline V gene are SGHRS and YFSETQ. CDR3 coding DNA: TGCGCCAGCAGACCGGACAGTCCCGGCGATGGCTACACCTTC. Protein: CASRPDSPGDGYTF.

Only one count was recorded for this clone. The CDR3 DNA follows: TGTGCCAGCTCAGCTCCAGGAAATAACTATGGCTACACCTTC. Translated: CASSAPGNNYGYTF. The chain has TRBV18 and TRBJ1-2; no firm D call. This CDR3 has 14 amino acids. Trimming shortened V by 5 bases and J by 1 base, and 11 bases separated the two germline ends. Germline V CDR1 and CDR2: KGHSH, LQKENI.

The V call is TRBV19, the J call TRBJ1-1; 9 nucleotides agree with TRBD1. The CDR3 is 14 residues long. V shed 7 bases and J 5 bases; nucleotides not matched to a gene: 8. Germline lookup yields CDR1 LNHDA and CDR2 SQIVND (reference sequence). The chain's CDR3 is CASIPDRGWTEAFF. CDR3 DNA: TGTGCCAGTATACCGGACAGGGGTTGGACTGAAGCTTTCTTT.

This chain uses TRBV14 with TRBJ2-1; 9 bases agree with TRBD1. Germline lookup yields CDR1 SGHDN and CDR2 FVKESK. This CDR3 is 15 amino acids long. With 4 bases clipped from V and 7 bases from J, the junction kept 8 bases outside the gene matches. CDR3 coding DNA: TGTGCCAGCAGCCTCGGGGGACAGGGCTCGAATGAGCAGTTCTTC. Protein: CASSLGGQGSNEQFF.

The CDR3 here is CASSSKAGTGSMDEQFF. In nucleotides, the CDR3 is TGTGCCAGCAGCTCAAAGGCCGGGACAGGGTCTATGGATGAGCAGTTCTTC. V is TRBV7-6 and J is TRBJ2-1; 9 bases are a match to TRBD1. The CDR3 contains 17 residues. V was pared by 4 bases and J by 8 bases, with 15 bases of the junction left unmatched. Per germline, CDR1 SGHVS and CDR2 FNYEAQ.

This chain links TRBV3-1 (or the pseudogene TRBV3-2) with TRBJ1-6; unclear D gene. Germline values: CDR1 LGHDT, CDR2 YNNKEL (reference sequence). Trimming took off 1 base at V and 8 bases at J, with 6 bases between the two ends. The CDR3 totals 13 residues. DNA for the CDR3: TGTGCCAGCAGCCAAGTTCAGGATTCACCCCTCCACTTT. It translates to CASSQVQDSPLHF.

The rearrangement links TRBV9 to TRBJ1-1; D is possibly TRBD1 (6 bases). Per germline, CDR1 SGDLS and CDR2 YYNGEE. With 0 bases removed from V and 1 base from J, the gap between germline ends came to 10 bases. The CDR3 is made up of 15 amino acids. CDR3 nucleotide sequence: TGTGCCAGCAGCGTAGAGGGAGGGGGGAACACTGAAGCTTTCTTT. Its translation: CASSVEGGGNTEAFF.

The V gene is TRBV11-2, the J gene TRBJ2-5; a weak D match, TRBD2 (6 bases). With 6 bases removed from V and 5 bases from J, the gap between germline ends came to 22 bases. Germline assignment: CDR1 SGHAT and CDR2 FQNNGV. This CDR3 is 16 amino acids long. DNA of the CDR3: TGTGCCAGCAGGTCAATAAAGTGGAGCGGGCACGAGACCCAGTACTTC. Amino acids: CASRSIKWSGHETQYF.

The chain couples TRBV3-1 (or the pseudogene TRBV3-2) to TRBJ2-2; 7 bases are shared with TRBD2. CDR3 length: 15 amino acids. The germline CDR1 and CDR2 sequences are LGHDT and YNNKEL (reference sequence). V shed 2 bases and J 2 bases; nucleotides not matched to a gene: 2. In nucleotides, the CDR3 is TGTGCCAGCAGCCAAAGCGGGATCAACACCGGGGAGCTGTTTTTT. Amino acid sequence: CASSQSGINTGELFF.

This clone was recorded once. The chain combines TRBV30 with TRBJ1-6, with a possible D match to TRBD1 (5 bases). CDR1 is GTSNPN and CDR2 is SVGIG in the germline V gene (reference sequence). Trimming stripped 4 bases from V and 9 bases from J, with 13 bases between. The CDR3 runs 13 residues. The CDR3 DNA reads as TGTGCCTGGACTTGGGACTACTCTTCACCCCTCCACTTT. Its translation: CAWTWDYSSPLHF.

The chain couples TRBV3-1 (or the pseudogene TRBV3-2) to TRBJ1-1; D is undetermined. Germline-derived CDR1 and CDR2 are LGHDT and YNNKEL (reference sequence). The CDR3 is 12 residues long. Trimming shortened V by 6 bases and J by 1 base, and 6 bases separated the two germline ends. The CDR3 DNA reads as TGTGCCAGCAGACACACGAACACTGAAGCTTTCTTT. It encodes CASRHTNTEAFF.

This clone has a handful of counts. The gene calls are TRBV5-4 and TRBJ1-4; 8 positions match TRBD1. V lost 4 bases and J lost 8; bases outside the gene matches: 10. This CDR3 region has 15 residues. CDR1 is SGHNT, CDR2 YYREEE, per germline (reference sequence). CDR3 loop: CASSTYDRGGEKLFF. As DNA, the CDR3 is TGTGCCAGCAGCACATATGACAGGGGTGGAGAAAAACTGTTTTTT.

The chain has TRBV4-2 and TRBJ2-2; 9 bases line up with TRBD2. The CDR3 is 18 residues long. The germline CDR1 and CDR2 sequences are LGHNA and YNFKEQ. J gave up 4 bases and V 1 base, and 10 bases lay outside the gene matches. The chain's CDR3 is CASSQGRSSGVLTGELFF. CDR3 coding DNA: TGTGCCAGCAGCCAAGGTCGGTCTAGCGGGGTTCTCACCGGGGAGCTGTTTTTT.

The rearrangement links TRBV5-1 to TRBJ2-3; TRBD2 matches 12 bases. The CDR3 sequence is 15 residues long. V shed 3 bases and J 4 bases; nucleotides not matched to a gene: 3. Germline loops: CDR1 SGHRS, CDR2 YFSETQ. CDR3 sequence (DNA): TGCGCCAGCAGCTCGACTAGCGGGGGCGCAGATACGCAGTATTTT. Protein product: CASSSTSGGADTQYF.

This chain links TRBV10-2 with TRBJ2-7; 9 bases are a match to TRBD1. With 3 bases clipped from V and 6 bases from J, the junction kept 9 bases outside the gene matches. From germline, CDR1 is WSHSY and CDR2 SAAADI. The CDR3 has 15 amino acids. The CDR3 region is CASSDPGQGLIEQYF. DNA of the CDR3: TGCGCCAGCAGTGATCCGGGACAGGGACTGATCGAGCAGTACTTC.

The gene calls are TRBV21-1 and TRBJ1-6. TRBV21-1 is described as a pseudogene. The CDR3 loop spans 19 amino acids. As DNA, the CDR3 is TGTGCCAGCAGCAAAAACGAGGGTGTGGGGAAGCAAAATGGTTCACCCCTCCACTTT. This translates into CASSKNEGVGKQNGSPLHF.

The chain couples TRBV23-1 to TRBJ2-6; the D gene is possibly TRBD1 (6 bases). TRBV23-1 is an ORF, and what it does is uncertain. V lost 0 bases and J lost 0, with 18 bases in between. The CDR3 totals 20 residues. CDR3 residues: CASSQSEAGAFSSGANVLTF. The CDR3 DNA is TGCGCCAGCAGTCAATCAGAGGCAGGGGCCTTTTCCTCTGGGGCCAACGTCCTGACTTTC.

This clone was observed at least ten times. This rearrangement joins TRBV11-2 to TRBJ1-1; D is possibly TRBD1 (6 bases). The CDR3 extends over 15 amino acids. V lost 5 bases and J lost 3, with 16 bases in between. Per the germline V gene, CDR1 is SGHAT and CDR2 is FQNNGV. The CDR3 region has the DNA TGTGCCAGCAGCCCCCGGGCAGGGGTGGACACTGAAGCTTTCTTT. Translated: CASSPRAGVDTEAFF.